Listed below are T cell receptor beta chains from one sample, sequenced in a study of OX40 agonist ivuxolimab in advanced cancers. Sequenced by immunoSEQ multiplex PCR; TCRdb stores in-frame clones only, minus some. The data show 7,500 to 8,500 clones, more than 75% seen once. Sample: CD4+ or CD8+ T cells sorted from blood, taken in a trial of the OX40 agonist ivuxolimab. The source of these receptors is an adult with an advanced solid tumor such as melanoma, head and neck, liver or kidney cancer. The CDR3 runs from the conserved cysteine through the conserved F or W. The order of the fields is clone size, V gene, D gene, J gene, CDR3 DNA, CDR3 protein. A D gene is named only where the DNA matches it firmly. Part of the rows lack a size; the others show once, few, many or a class for expanded clones.

>few|TRBV6-1|.|TRBJ1-3
TGTGCCAGCAGTGGGGACAACACATCTGGAAACACCATATATTTT
CASSGDNTSGNTIYF
>once|TRBV25-1|.|TRBJ2-3
TGTGCCAGCAGGGAATGGTATAGGGGCACAGATACGCAGTATTTT
CASREWYRGTDTQYF
>.|TRBV13|TRBD2|TRBJ2-5
TGTGCCAGCAGCTCGGGACTACTCCAAGAGACCCAGTACTTC
CASSSGLLQETQYF
>.|TRBV9|TRBD1|TRBJ2-6
TGTGCCAGCAGCCCTCATATGGGACAGTTGAACTCTGGGGCCAACGTCCTGACTTTC
CASSPHMGQLNSGANVLTF
>large|TRBV7-9|.|TRBJ1-2
TGTGCCAGCAGCTCCAGCGGGGCAGGGCTGGGCTACACCTTC
CASSSSGAGLGYTF
>.|TRBV11-3|TRBD1|TRBJ2-7
TGTGCCAGCAGCTCCACAGGGGGAGGCGAGCAGTACTTC
CASSSTGGGEQYF
>once|TRBV14|.|TRBJ1-1
TGTGCCAGCAGCCAAGAACCCAAGAACACTGAAGCTTTCTTT
CASSQEPKNTEAFF
>.|TRBV2|.|TRBJ2-7
TGTGCCAGCAGTGAAGGACCGTACTCCTGCGAGCAGTACTTC
CASSEGPYSCEQYF
>.|TRBV6-5|.|TRBJ2-2
TGTGCCAGCAGTCCCCCTGGGTACCCATCGTTTGCGCTGTTTTTT
CASSPPGYPSFALFF
>.|TRBV7-3|TRBD2|TRBJ2-3
TGTGCCAGCAGCTCCTTAGCGGGAGGAGCAGATACGCAGTATTTT
CASSSLAGGADTQYF
>few|TRBV19|.|TRBJ1-5
TGTGCCAGTAGTATAGCCACTTCGGGGCTGCCGCATTTT
CASSIATSGLPHF
>.|TRBV7-2|.|TRBJ2-7
TGTGCCAGCAGCTTATGGCTCACCTACGAGCAGTACTTC
CASSLWLTYEQYF
>.|TRBV6-5|.|TRBJ2-7
TGTGCCAGCAGTTATGGCGACCCAGGGAACGAGCAGTACTTC
CASSYGDPGNEQYF
>.|TRBV2|.|TRBJ2-1
TGTGCCAGCAGTGAAGAGGACAATGAGCAGTTCTTC
CASSEEDNEQFF
>.|TRBV4-1|.|TRBJ1-5
TGCGCCAGCAGCCAATACGCAGGTAGCAATCAGCCCCAGCATTTT
CASSQYAGSNQPQHF
>.|TRBV2|TRBD1|TRBJ1-2
TGTGCCAGCAGCCTTACCAGGGGGCGCGACGGCTACACCTTC
CASSLTRGRDGYTF
>.|TRBV27|.|TRBJ1-1
TGTGCCAGCAAAACTGGGGGCACTGAAGCTTTCTTT
CASKTGGTEAFF
>.|TRBV7-9|.|TRBJ2-5
TGTGCCAGCAGCTTAGATTTGGGGGTACTTCAAGAGACCCAGTACTTC
CASSLDLGVLQETQYF
>.|TRBV4-1|TRBD1|TRBJ2-2
TGCGCCAGCAGGAAGACAGGGGGGGAAACCGGGGAGCTGTTTTTT
CASRKTGGETGELFF
>.|TRBV11-2|.|TRBJ2-5
TGTGCCAGCAGCTTATGGCAGCAAGAGACCCAGTACTTC
CASSLWQQETQYF
>.|TRBV5-1|TRBD2|TRBJ2-7
TGCGCCAGCAGCGCCGAACTAGCGGGGAAGGCCTACGAGCAGTACTTC
CASSAELAGKAYEQYF
>.|TRBV14|.|TRBJ2-6
TGTGCCAGCAGGCACTATTCGAGCTCTGGGGCCAACGTCCTGACTTTC
CASRHYSSSGANVLTF
>.|TRBV15|TRBD1|TRBJ2-1
TGTGCCACCCAGGGGGTGGGATACAATGAGCAGTTCTTC
CATQGVGYNEQFF
>.|TRBV27|TRBD2|TRBJ2-3
TGTGCCAGCAGCCCCCCAGGACTAGCGTATAGCACAGATACGCAGTATTTT
CASSPPGLAYSTDTQYF
>once|TRBV5-1|TRBD2|TRBJ2-3
TGCGCCAGCAGCACGGGACTAGCGGGAGAGGGAGCAGATACGCAGTATTTT
CASSTGLAGEGADTQYF
>.|TRBV27|.|TRBJ2-5
TGTGCCAGCAGTTTGTTAGGGGCTCACGAGACCCAGTACTTC
CASSLLGAHETQYF
>once|TRBV27|TRBD1|TRBJ2-1
TGTGCCAGCAGTTTGGGACAGGGGGCAAATGAGCAGTTCTTC
CASSLGQGANEQFF